This entry is about one TCR beta chain. The V and J ends lost 3 bases and 7 bases, in that order; junction bases with no gene match: 8. The germline CDR1 and CDR2 sequences are SGHAT and FQNNGV. This CDR3 is built from 15 residues. This entry is derived from a study of CD8 T cells in Susac syndrome. RNA totalling roughly 0.45 to 1 ug underwent reverse transcription with random hexamers. TCRdb re-derived calls from the immunoSEQ multiplex PCR reads in MiXCR, one entry per CDR3 protein. The table lists about 280,000 distinct CDR3 sequences, around 84% of them singletons. TEMRA cells were FACS-enriched, while CD8+ and CD4+ T cells were negatively isolated.

This chain joins TRBV11-2 and TRBJ2-4; 8 nucleotides agree with TRBD1. The origin of this receptor is a human donor with multiple sclerosis. Sequenced material: CD8+ T cells from PBMCs. This CDR3 reads CASSLYRGKRNIQYF. The DNA for the CDR3 is TGTGCCAGCAGCTTGTACAGGGGGAAAAGGAACATTCAGTACTTC.